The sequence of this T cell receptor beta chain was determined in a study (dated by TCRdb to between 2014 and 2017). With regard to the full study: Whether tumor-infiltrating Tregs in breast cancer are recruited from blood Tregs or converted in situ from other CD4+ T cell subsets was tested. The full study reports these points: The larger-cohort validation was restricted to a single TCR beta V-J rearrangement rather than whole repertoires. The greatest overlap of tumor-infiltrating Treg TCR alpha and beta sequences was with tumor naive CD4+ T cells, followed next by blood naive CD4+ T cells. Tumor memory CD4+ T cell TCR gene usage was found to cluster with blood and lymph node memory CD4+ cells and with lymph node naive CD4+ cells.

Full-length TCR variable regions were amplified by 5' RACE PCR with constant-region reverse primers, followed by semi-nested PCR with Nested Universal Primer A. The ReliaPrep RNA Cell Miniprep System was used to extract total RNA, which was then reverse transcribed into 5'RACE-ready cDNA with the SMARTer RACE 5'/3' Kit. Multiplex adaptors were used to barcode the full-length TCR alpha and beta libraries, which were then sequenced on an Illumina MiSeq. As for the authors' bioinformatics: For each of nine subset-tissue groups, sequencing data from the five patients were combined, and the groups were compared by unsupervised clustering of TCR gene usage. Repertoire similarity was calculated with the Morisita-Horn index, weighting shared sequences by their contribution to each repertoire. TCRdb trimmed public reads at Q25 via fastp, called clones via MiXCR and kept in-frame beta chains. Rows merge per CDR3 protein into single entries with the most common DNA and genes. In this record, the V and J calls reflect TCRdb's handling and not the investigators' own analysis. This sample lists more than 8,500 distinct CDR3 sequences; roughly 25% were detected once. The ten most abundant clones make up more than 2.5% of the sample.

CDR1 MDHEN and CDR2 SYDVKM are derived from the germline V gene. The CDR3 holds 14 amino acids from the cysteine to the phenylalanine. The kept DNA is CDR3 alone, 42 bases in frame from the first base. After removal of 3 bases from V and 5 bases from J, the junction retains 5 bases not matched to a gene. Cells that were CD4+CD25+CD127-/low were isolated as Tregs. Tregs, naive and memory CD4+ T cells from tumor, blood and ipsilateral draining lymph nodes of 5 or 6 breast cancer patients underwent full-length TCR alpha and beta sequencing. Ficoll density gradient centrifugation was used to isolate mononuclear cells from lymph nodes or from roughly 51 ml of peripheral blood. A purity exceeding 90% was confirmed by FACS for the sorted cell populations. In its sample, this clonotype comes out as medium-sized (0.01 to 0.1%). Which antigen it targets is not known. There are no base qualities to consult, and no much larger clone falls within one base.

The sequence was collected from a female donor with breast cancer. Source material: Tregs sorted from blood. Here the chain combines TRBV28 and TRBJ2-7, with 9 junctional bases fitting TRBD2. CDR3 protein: CASSLASGINEQYF. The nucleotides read TGTGCCAGCAGTTTGGCTAGCGGGATCAACGAGCAGTACTTC.